This T cell receptor (beta chain) was sequenced for a study of response to subunit inactivated influenza vaccine. The CDR3 loop spans 14 amino acids. The V and J ends lost 2 bases and 0 bases respectively, with 11 bases between them. The V gene's germline CDR1 is DFQATT and CDR2 SNEGSKA (reference sequence). Study conclusions and caveats: Researchers suggested that each seasonal influenza vaccination recruits few new T cells.

This clonotype was counted only a few times. Antigen: not known. From the RT-PCR reads, TCRdb called clonotypes with MiXCR, one entry per CDR3 protein. This sample carries around 500,000 distinct CDR3 sequences, roughly 9.7% of them seen once, and the ten largest clones take less than 15%. This sequence was found in a man aged 50 or older who received an inactivated influenza vaccine. Material: PBMCs from blood, obtained roughly 48 days after vaccination. V and J are TRBV20-1 and TRBJ2-7; D remains ambiguous. In DNA, the CDR3 is TGCAGTGCTAGAACTCTACAGCTCTCCTACGAGCAGTACTTC. Encoded protein: CSARTLQLSYEQYF.